This TCR beta chain was profiled in a study of response to subunit inactivated influenza vaccine. Each CDR3 protein gets one entry after TCRdb re-called the RT-PCR reads with MiXCR. The sample records some 500,000 distinct CDR3 sequences, over 10% being singletons. This clonotype has ten or more counts. The antigen remains undetermined. Whole-study findings and limits: Few additional T cells are recruited per seasonal influenza vaccination, authors suggested.

CDR3 length: 11 residues. Germline-derived CDR1 and CDR2 are DFQATT and SNEGSKA (reference sequence). The V gene lost 2 bases and the J gene lost 3 bases, with 4 bases spanning the gap. Specimen: PBMCs from blood, collected roughly 46 days after vaccination. The TCR was taken from a man aged 50 to 59 who received an inactivated influenza vaccine. This chain uses TRBV20-1 with TRBJ1-2; D is ambiguous. The CDR3 here is CSARMDYGYTF. In nucleotides, the CDR3 is TGCAGTGCTAGAATGGACTATGGCTACACCTTC.